Shown below are 19 T cell receptor beta chains from a single sample sequenced in a study of patients and donors after allogeneic stem cell transplantation. MiXCR was run by TCRdb on the RT-PCR reads, yielding one entry per CDR3 protein. The repertoire holds hundreds of thousands of distinct CDR3 sequences, with about a sixth as singletons. Sequences were obtained from blood, either unsorted or a sorted T cell fraction (not recorded which). The receptors shown here come from a human donor who was either an allogeneic HSCT recipient or a stem cell or donor lymphocyte infusion donor (not recorded which). It is not recorded whose cells these are; they may come from a transplant donor.

The CDR3 spells CASIDAGLPYEQYF. CDR3 coding DNA: TGTGCCAGCATCGATGCGGGACTACCTTACGAGCAGTACTTC. The chain uses TRBV28 and TRBJ2-7, with 7 bases aligning to TRBD2. The CDR3 runs to 14 residues. From germline, CDR1 is MDHEN and CDR2 SYDVKM. V shed 7 bases, J shed 4 bases, and the junction held 10 bases outside the gene matches.

The V call is TRBV5-1, the J call TRBJ1-2; D gene unclear. This CDR3 comprises 14 residues. Germline assignment: CDR1 SGHRS and CDR2 YFSETQ. The ends were cut back, 4 bases at V and 8 bases at J, with 18 bases in the middle. This CDR3 is CASSLGPSLQGYTF. Here the CDR3 DNA reads TGCGCCAGCAGCCTGGGTCCCTCTCTCCAAGGCTACACCTTC. The whole variable domain, remainder taken from reference TRBV5-1 and TRBJ1-2, is KAGVTQTPRYLIKTRGQQVTLSCSPISGHRSVSWYQQTPGQGLQFLFEYFSETQRNKGNFPGRFSGRQFSNSRSEMNVSTLELGDSALYLCASSLGPSLQGYTFGSGTRLTVV.

The chain couples TRBV24-1 to TRBJ1-2; D remains ambiguous. V lost 4 bases to trimming and J lost 8 bases, with 10 bases between them. Germline-derived CDR1 and CDR2 are KGHDR and SFDVKD. CDR3 length: 12 amino acids. CDR3 coding DNA: TGTGCCACCAGTGACCCGGGATCCGGCTACACCTTC. Translating gives CATSDPGSGYTF.

In this sample, this clonotype turned up once. A read error is possible here, since a much larger clone lies one base away. The chain recombines TRBV4-1 with TRBJ1-1; the D is unclear. CDR3 length: 13 residues. Per the germline V gene, CDR1 is MGHRA and CDR2 is YSYEKL. CDR3 DNA sequence: TGCGCCAGCAGCGGGGTACCGAACACTGGAGCTTTCTTT. Its protein is CASSGVPNTGAFF.

V and J are TRBV15 and TRBJ2-3; 11 bases map to TRBD2. The length of the CDR3 is 15 residues. With V trimmed by 7 bases and J by 6 bases, 9 bases remained unmatched. The germline V gene encodes CDR1 LNHNV and CDR2 YYDKDF (reference sequence). Here the CDR3 reads CATNLAGGPSDTQYF. The CDR3 DNA reads TGTGCCACCAATTTAGCGGGGGGGCCTTCCGATACGCAGTATTTT.

There are a few counts of this clonotype. The chain couples TRBV9 to TRBJ1-2, with a possible D match to TRBD1 (5 bases). This CDR3 is 14 amino acids long. V lost 0 bases and J 4 bases, leaving 10 bases between the germline ends. Germline V gene data show CDR1 as SGDLS and CDR2 as YYNGEE. In DNA form, the CDR3 reads TGTGCCAGCAGCGTAGCAGGGAATGGCTATGGCTACACCTTC. This translates into CASSVAGNGYGYTF.

DNA for the CDR3: TGTGCCAGCAGCTCATACATGGTCACCTACAATGAGCAGTTCTTC. It is translated as CASSSYMVTYNEQFF. This chain joins TRBV11-2 and TRBJ2-1; D is undetermined. CDR3 length: 15 amino acids. The V end was cut by 4 bases, the J end by 2 bases, with 12 bases between. Germline values: CDR1 SGHAT, CDR2 FQNNGV. The entire variable domain, with the rest obtained from reference TRBV11-2 and TRBJ2-1, is as follows: EAGVAQSPRYKIIEKRQSVAFWCNPISGHATLYWYQQILGQGPKLLIQFQNNGVVDDSQLPKDRFSAERLKGVDSTLKIQPAKLEDSAVYLCASSSYMVTYNEQFFGPGTRLTVL.

This chain links TRBV12-3 or TRBV12-4 with TRBJ1-1; no definite D call. CDR3 length equals 13 residues. Trimming took 3 bases from V and 4 from J, leaving 9 bases between them. DNA for the CDR3: TGTGCCAGCAGTTTTCCGGGGTCCACTGAAGCTTTCTTT. This sequence encodes CASSFPGSTEAFF.

This chain uses TRBV7-3 with TRBJ1-1; D might be TRBD1 (5 bases). The CDR3 contains 16 residues. Trimming took 0 bases from V and 4 from J, leaving 15 bases between them. Germline loops: CDR1 SGHTA, CDR2 FQGTGA. The CDR3, as DNA: TGTGCCAGCAGCTTAACGGAGGGGCAGAGGGGCACTGAAGCTTTCTTT. Protein: CASSLTEGQRGTEAFF.

This clonotype was seen more than once but under ten times. V usage is TRBV12-3 or TRBV12-4 and J usage is TRBJ2-1; 7 positions agree with TRBD1. The CDR3 extends over 14 amino acids. Trimming removed 7 bases from V and 4 bases from J; junction bases left unmatched: 7. This CDR3 reads CASTSDRVYNEQFF. CDR3 bases: TGTGCCAGCACCTCCGACAGGGTGTACAATGAGCAGTTCTTC.

The table lists this clonotype with a few counts. CDR3 region: CASSPGQGSSEQYF. The DNA for the CDR3 is TGTGCCAGCAGCCCCGGACAGGGAAGCTCCGAGCAGTACTTC. The V call is TRBV7-3, the J call TRBJ2-7; TRBD1 matches at 8 bases. The V segment lost 5 bases and the J segment 6 bases; nucleotides outside the gene matches: 9. Germline V lookup: CDR1 SGHTA, CDR2 FQGTGA. The CDR3 sequence is 14 residues long.

In its sample, this clonotype was seen a few times. V usage is TRBV6-2 or TRBV6-3 and J usage is TRBJ2-3; 9 bases match TRBD2. This CDR3 region has 15 residues. Germline CDR1 MNHEY, CDR2 SVGEGT. V shed 3 bases, J shed 1 base, and the junction held 2 bases outside the gene matches. The CDR3 DNA is TGTGCCAGCAGTTATGTAGCGGGGGGCACAGATACGCAGTATTTT. Translating it yields CASSYVAGGTDTQYF.

This clonotype was recorded a few times. The rearrangement links TRBV11-3 to TRBJ2-7; 7 nucleotides agree with TRBD1. Germline values: CDR1 SGHNT, CDR2 YENEEA. The CDR3 is made up of 15 amino acids. The V gene end was trimmed by 2 bases and the J gene end by 0 bases; junction bases not matched to a gene: 4. The CDR3: CASSLLAGGSYEQYF. DNA of the CDR3: TGTGCCAGCAGCTTATTGGCAGGGGGCTCCTACGAGCAGTACTTC. Full variable domain (outside the CDR3, taken from reference TRBV11-3 and TRBJ2-7): EAGVVQSPRYKIIEKKQPVAFWCNPISGHNTLYWYLQNLGQGPELLIRYENEEAVDDSQLPKDRFSAERLKGVDSTLKIQPAELGDSAVYLCASSLLAGGSYEQYFGPGTRLTVT.

CDR3 sequence: CASSPGTSGSNEQFF. The CDR3 nucleotides read TGCGCCAGCAGCCCCGGGACTAGCGGGAGTAATGAGCAGTTCTTC. The chain is built from TRBV5-1 and TRBJ2-1, with TRBD2 identical over 14 bases. From germline, CDR1 is SGHRS and CDR2 YFSETQ. The CDR3 extends over 15 amino acids. With 4 bases clipped from V and 7 bases from J, the junction kept 4 bases outside the gene matches. The complete variable domain, with remaining parts taken from reference TRBV5-1 and TRBJ2-1, reads KAGVTQTPRYLIKTRGQQVTLSCSPISGHRSVSWYQQTPGQGLQFLFEYFSETQRNKGNFPGRFSGRQFSNSRSEMNVSTLELGDSALYLCASSPGTSGSNEQFFGPGTRLTVL.

The rearrangement joins TRBV10-3 to TRBJ2-7; D might be TRBD1 (6 bases). Trimming removed 2 bases at V and 5 bases at J, with 22 bases between. This CDR3 contains 17 residues. Germline lookup yields CDR1 ENHRY and CDR2 SYGVKD. In nucleotides, the CDR3 is TGTGCCATCAGTGAGGGAACCTGGACAGACGCTATTGACGAGCAGTACTTC. Its translation: CAISEGTWTDAIDEQYF.

This clonotype has more than one count but fewer than ten. J is TRBJ2-3 and V is TRBV7-2, with TRBD2 matching over 10 bases. Germline V lookup: CDR1 SGHTA, CDR2 FQGNSA. The CDR3 loop spans 16 amino acids. The V and J ends lost 5 bases and 1 base, in that order; junction bases with no gene match: 6. Here the CDR3 DNA reads TGTGCCAGCAGCCGGAAAGGGACTAGCGGCACAGATACGCAGTATTTT. It is translated as CASSRKGTSGTDTQYF.

Only a few counts were recorded for this clonotype. The chain links TRBV20-1 to TRBJ1-5, with TRBD1 as a possible D gene (5 bases). V gave up 0 bases and J gave up 0 bases, with 15 bases separating them. Germline V gives CDR1 DFQATT, CDR2 SNEGSKA (reference sequence). This CDR3 contains 17 residues. For the CDR3, the DNA is TGCAGTGCTAGAGACAGGGCGGGGCGGAATAGCAATCAGCCCCAGCATTTT. Its translation is CSARDRAGRNSNQPQHF.

Only a few counts were recorded for this clonotype. The chain joins TRBV14 to TRBJ2-1; 7 nucleotides line up with TRBD2. After removal of 2 bases from V and 4 bases from J, the junction contained 8 bases not matched to a gene. Germline-derived CDR1 and CDR2 are SGHDN and FVKESK. The CDR3 extends over 16 amino acids. CDR3: CASSQRAGPPYNEQFF. In DNA form, the CDR3 reads TGTGCCAGCAGCCAACGAGCGGGGCCTCCTTACAATGAGCAGTTCTTC. The variable domain in full, completed from reference TRBV14 and TRBJ2-1, reads EAGVTQFPSHSVIEKGQTVTLRCDPISGHDNLYWYRRVMGKEIKFLLHFVKESKQDESGMPNNRFLAERTGGTYSTLKVQPAELEDSGVYFCASSQRAGPPYNEQFFGPGTRLTVL.

This clonotype has more than one count but fewer than ten. The chain carries TRBV7-9 and TRBJ1-1; TRBD1 matches 9 bases. J gave up 4 bases and V 8 bases, and 14 bases lay outside the gene matches. CDR1 and CDR2 from the germline V gene are SEHNR and FQNEAQ (reference sequence). This CDR3 spans 16 amino acids. The CDR3 nucleotides are TGTGCCAGCTACCTAGGAGGCACGGACAGGGGCACTGAAGCTTTCTTT. Translation gives CASYLGGTDRGTEAFF.